This is a list of T cell receptor beta chains from one sample in a study of lymphopenia after photon versus proton radiotherapy. Sequencing used immunoSEQ multiplex PCR; TCRdb keeps in-frame clones, though not all of them. The sample consists of about 83,000 clones, 65% to 85% of them appearing once. The starting material was peripheral blood, obtained from a patient treated with proton-based radiotherapy. Receptors originate from a man aged 60-69 years with pancreatic cancer. The CDR3 runs from the conserved cysteine through the conserved F or W. A D gene is named only where the DNA matches it firmly. A clone size is listed for some rows: how often the clone was seen (once, few, many), or a class if it is expanded.

v_gene	abundance	j_gene	d_gene	CDR3nt	CDR3aa
TRBV6-5	-	TRBJ1-4	-	TGTGCCAGCAGGCCAGGGAATTCGGCTAATGAAAAACTGTTTTTT	CASRPGNSANEKLFF
TRBV28	once	TRBJ1-4	-	TGTGCCAGCAGTTCTACCAATGAAAAACTGTTTTTT	CASSSTNEKLFF
TRBV2	-	TRBJ1-1	-	TGTGCCAGCAGTCCAGACGGGGTGAGGGAAGCTTTCTTT	CASSPDGVREAFF
TRBV7-2	-	TRBJ1-4	-	TGTGCCAGCAGCGAAACGTCTAACCGGGGGGAAAAACTGTTTTTT	CASSETSNRGEKLFF
TRBV30	many	TRBJ2-7	TRBD2	TGTGCCTGGAGGCCGGGGCTAGCGGGACGGTACGAGCAGTACTTC	CAWRPGLAGRYEQYF
TRBV23-1	-	TRBJ2-7	TRBD1	TGCGCCAGCAGCCGGGACAGCTACGAGCAGTACTTC	CASSRDSYEQYF
TRBV7-6	few	TRBJ2-7	-	TGTGCCAGCAGCTTAGCGGCCGGACTTAACTACGAGCAGTACTTC	CASSLAAGLNYEQYF
TRBV28	-	TRBJ1-5	-	TGTGCCAGCAGTACCAGGGTGGGTAGAGGCAATCAGCCCCAGCATTTT	CASSTRVGRGNQPQHF
TRBV5-6	-	TRBJ2-7	-	TGTGCCAGCAGCTTGGGACAGTACTACGAGCAGTACTTC	CASSLGQYYEQYF
TRBV27	-	TRBJ2-1	TRBD1	TGTGCCAGCCCCACAGGGGGAGAGCAGTTCTTC	CASPTGGEQFF
TRBV5-1	-	TRBJ1-1	TRBD1	TGCGCCAGCAGCCCTGGTGGGACAGGGCGCACTGAAGCTTTCTTT	CASSPGGTGRTEAFF
TRBV6-1	-	TRBJ2-5	-	TGTGCCAGCAGTGAATCTATTAGGGGCCCTAATCAAGAGACCCAGTACTTC	CASSESIRGPNQETQYF
TRBV7-9	few	TRBJ2-3	TRBD2	TGTGCCAGCAGCCTCGGGACTAGCGGGAGGTACACAGATACGCAGTATTTT	CASSLGTSGRYTDTQYF
TRBV6-1	-	TRBJ2-1	-	TGTGCCAGCAAAGGCCTCTCCTACAATGAGCAGTTCTTC	CASKGLSYNEQFF
TRBV9	-	TRBJ2-5	-	TGTGCCAGCAGCGTAACCCCGGGACAACAAGAGACCCAGTACTTC	CASSVTPGQQETQYF
TRBV11-2	-	TRBJ2-3	-	TGTGCCAGCAGCTTAGTCACCGGGACACCTGTGGATACGCAGTATTTT	CASSLVTGTPVDTQYF
TRBV6-1	-	TRBJ2-3	-	TGTGCCAGCAGTGCGGAGAGAGCAGATACGCAGTATTTT	CASSAERADTQYF
TRBV2	-	TRBJ1-1	-	TGTGCCAGCGTTTACCGGGGGAAGGGCACTGAAGCTTTCTTT	CASVYRGKGTEAFF
TRBV5-1	-	TRBJ1-2	-	TGCGCCAGCAGCTTGGACAGACGTTATGGCTACACCTTC	CASSLDRRYGYTF
TRBV10-3	-	TRBJ2-7	TRBD1	TGTGCCATCAGTGAGCGACAGGGGAGAGGCTCCTACGAGCAGTACTTC	CAISERQGRGSYEQYF
TRBV2	-	TRBJ2-7	TRBD2	TGTGCCAGCCTGGGGAGGGACGAGCAGTACTTC	CASLGRDEQYF
TRBV5-8	-	TRBJ2-7	-	TGTGCCAGCAGCTTGAGCCGGGGGTTTGCCTACGAGCAGTACTTC	CASSLSRGFAYEQYF
TRBV29-1	-	TRBJ2-3	TRBD2	TGCAGCGTTGGAGGAATCGGGACTAGCGGGAGGACAGATACGCAGTATTTT	CSVGGIGTSGRTDTQYF
TRBV16	-	TRBJ2-1	TRBD1	TGTGCCAGCAGCCCTACTCCGACAGGGAGCTCCTACAATGAGCAGTTCTTC	CASSPTPTGSSYNEQFF
TRBV5-1	-	TRBJ1-3	-	TGCGCCAGCAGCTTGGGCGCTTCTGGAAACACCATATATTTT	CASSLGASGNTIYF
TRBV29-1	-	TRBJ2-5	TRBD2	TGCAGCGTTGGGGAGGGAGAGACCCAGTACTTC	CSVGEGETQYF
TRBV6-5	-	TRBJ2-7	-	TGTGCCAGCAGTTTATCCCCAGGGACCTCATACGAGCAGTACTTC	CASSLSPGTSYEQYF
TRBV28	-	TRBJ2-7	TRBD1	TGTGCCAGCAGCCTGCCGGGACAGGCGGCGGTGGGGTACTTC	CASSLPGQAAVGYF
TRBV28	-	TRBJ1-5	TRBD1	TGTGCCAGCACGCCGGGACAGGCCCTCAATCCCCATCAGCCCCAGCATTTT	CASTPGQALNPHQPQHF
TRBV29-1	-	TRBJ2-1	TRBD2	TGCAGCGTTGACTCGTCCGGGGCGGGAGCGTACAATGAGCAGTTCTTC	CSVDSSGAGAYNEQFF
TRBV7-9	-	TRBJ1-2	-	TGTGCCAGCAGCCTCAGCGGTGGCTACACCTTC	CASSLSGGYTF
TRBV4-2	-	TRBJ2-7	-	TGTGCCAGCAGCCAAGCCCTGACCCTCTACGAGCAGTACTTC	CASSQALTLYEQYF
TRBV29-1	-	TRBJ2-5	-	TGCAGCGTTATCTCGATGGTTCGTGAGACCCAGTACTTC	CSVISMVRETQYF
TRBV14	once	TRBJ2-4	-	TGTGCCAGCAGCCAAGAACAGCTCAAAAACATTCAGTACTTC	CASSQEQLKNIQYF
TRBV14	few	TRBJ2-1	TRBD2	TGTGCCAGCAGCCAGGGGTGGCTAGCGGGAGGGCCGGATGAGCAGTTCTTC	CASSQGWLAGGPDEQFF
TRBV2	-	TRBJ1-2	-	TGTGCCAGCAGTGGAGGTTCCTATGGCTACACCTTC	CASSGGSYGYTF
TRBV6-5	-	TRBJ2-2	-	TGTGCCAGCAGTTACAATAGGGGTTCCGGGGAGCTGTTTTTT	CASSYNRGSGELFF
TRBV7-9	-	TRBJ1-3	TRBD1	TGTGCCAGCAGCCCAAGAGTGACAGGGTCTGGAAACACCATATATTTT	CASSPRVTGSGNTIYF
TRBV6-1	-	TRBJ1-5	TRBD1	TGTGCCAGCAGTTTACGGGACAGGGGACATCAGCCCCAGCATTTT	CASSLRDRGHQPQHF